This TCR beta chain stems from a study of shared clonotypes between healthy human individuals. Study-wide points: What limited the represented genetic and exposure-history diversity was the small number of donors.

Concerning this clone itself: Its cognate antigen is unknown.

Libraries were prepared by immunoSEQ multiplex PCR; TCRdb keeps only in-frame clonotypes and omits some of them. This table has 600,000 to 700,000 clones, around 73% appearing once. Trimming shortened V by 1 base and J by 9 bases, and 6 bases separated the two germline ends. Germline CDR1 SGHTA, CDR2 FQGNSA. This CDR3 is built from 12 residues. V and J are TRBV7-2 and TRBJ2-2; D is unresolved. The sequence was obtained from a woman aged 25 to 39 in good health. Material: memory CD4+ T cells sorted from blood. Described subset: CD45RA-negative fraction. CDR3 sequence reads: CASSLVGWELFF. The CDR3 nucleotides are TGTGCCAGCAGCTTAGTGGGGTGGGAGCTGTTTTTT. Based on the CDR3 plus reference TRBV7-2 and TRBJ2-2, the full variable domain is GAGVSQSPSNKVTEKGKDVELRCDPISGHTALYWYRQSLGQGLEFLIYFQGNSAPDKSGLPSDRFSAERTGGSVSTLTIQRTQQEDSAVYLCASSLVGWELFFGEGSRLTVL.